This T cell receptor beta chain was sequenced for a study of control samples from healthy donors and cancer patients (TCRdb year 2020). Taken from the germline V gene, the CDR1 and CDR2 loops are SGHRS and YFSETQ. The germline ends are 16 bases apart after V is trimmed by 4 bases and J by 5 bases. CDR3 length: 14 amino acids, cysteine to phenylalanine. The retained sequence is limited to the CDR3, 42 bases, with the frame set at the first base. This clone appeared once. The clone's antigen remains unknown. Per-base quality was not reported, and no clone a single base away is much larger than it. The library was made by the immunoSEQ multiplex PCR assay. TCRdb re-hosts the immuneACCESS table, in-frame sequences only. Its copies lack some clones; in the studies checked, an unresolved V gene accounts for under half of them, and the cause for the rest is not known. The sample includes roughly 140,000 clones, with over 90% observed a single time. Clones ranked in the top ten supply 2% to 2.5% of the sample.

The sample consisted of blood. The clonotype originates from a man between 50 and 59 years old in good health. This sequence uses TRBV5-1 and TRBJ2-7; the D region possibly corresponds to TRBD1 (6 bases align). The CDR3 is CASSAIQGFDEQYF. The DNA sequence is TGCGCCAGCAGCGCTATTCAGGGGTTCGACGAGCAGTACTTC.